Following are 27 T cell receptor beta chains from one sample sequenced in a study of cytomegalovirus exposure and HLA in healthy donors. The data were produced by immunoSEQ multiplex PCR, yet TCRdb's version contains in-frame clones alone and is incomplete. The sample shows a few hundred thousand clones, 70% to 90% of them seen only once. The material sequenced was PBMCs. The receptors come from a woman between 18 and 30 years old in good health and CMV-seronegative.

This clone was picked up one time. This chain joins TRBV7-6 and TRBJ1-1, with 9 bases fitting TRBD1. The CDR3 covers 15 residues. Germline V gene sequence: CDR1 SGHVS, CDR2 FNYEAQ. Trimming at V came to 4 bases and at J to 4 bases, leaving 7 bases not matched to a gene. The CDR3 spells CASSSRDRVGTEAFF. CDR3 DNA sequence: TGTGCCAGCAGCTCCCGGGACAGGGTGGGCACTGAAGCTTTCTTT.

V and J are TRBV6-5 and TRBJ2-7; a weak D match, TRBD2 (5 bases). Germline lookup yields CDR1 MNHEY and CDR2 SVGAGI. The CDR3 is made up of 15 amino acids. Trimming cost V 4 bases and J 4 bases, with 17 bases left between them. The CDR3 nucleotides read TGTGCCAGCAGTTTATCCCCTAGACGGGGATACGAGCAGTACTTC. It translates to CASSLSPRRGYEQYF.

The chain uses TRBV6-4 and TRBJ2-3; D ambiguous. V lost 2 bases, J lost 0 bases, and 3 bases lay in between. The CDR3 covers 13 residues. The germline CDR1 and CDR2 sequences are MRHNA and SNTAGT. The CDR3 DNA is TGTGCCAGCAGTGACCAGAGCACAGATACGCAGTATTTT. Residues: CASSDQSTDTQYF.

The rearrangement uses TRBV6-5 and TRBJ1-2, with a tentative D call TRBD1 (5 bases). V shed 5 bases and J shed 0 bases, with 10 bases lying between them. Germline lookup yields CDR1 MNHEY and CDR2 SVGAGI. The CDR3 runs 14 residues. Here the CDR3 DNA reads TGTGCCAGCAGTGACGACAGACCTAACTATGGCTACACCTTC. Encoded protein: CASSDDRPNYGYTF.

The J gene is TRBJ1-5, the V gene TRBV5-6; D is undetermined. This CDR3 has 17 residues. Germline V gene lookup returns CDR1 SGHDT and CDR2 YYEEEE. The V end was cut by 5 bases, the J end by 1 base, with 19 bases between. The CDR3 DNA reads TGTGCCAGCAGTCGCGGTGGGTGGCAAGTAAGCAATCAGCCCCAGCATTTT. Translation gives CASSRGGWQVSNQPQHF.

The gene calls are TRBV5-4 and TRBJ1-2, with 10 bases that match TRBD1. The ends lost 3 bases at V and 7 bases at J; junction bases unmatched: 6. The germline gives CDR1 SGHNT, CDR2 YYREEE (reference sequence). This CDR3 is built from 14 residues. CDR3 residues: CASSSGQGTSGYTF. CDR3 nucleotides: TGTGCCAGCAGCTCGGGACAGGGGACGAGTGGCTACACCTTC.

The chain combines TRBV18 with TRBJ1-5, with 10 bases lining up with TRBD1. In germline, CDR1 is KGHSH, CDR2 LQKENI. V lost 4 bases and J lost 6; bases outside the gene matches: 3. The CDR3 loop spans 14 amino acids. The CDR3 sequence: CASSLGDRGQPQHF. In DNA, the CDR3 is TGTGCCAGCTCACTAGGGGACAGGGGTCAGCCCCAGCATTTT.

The CDR3 coding sequence is TGTGCCAGCAAAAGGCGGGGGGTGGAGACCCAGTACTTC. Its translation: CASKRRGVETQYF. The chain employs TRBV27 and TRBJ2-5; 8 bases map to TRBD2. This CDR3 is built from 13 residues. With V trimmed by 7 bases and J by 5 bases, 6 bases remained unmatched. Germline CDR1 is MNHEY and CDR2 is SMNVEV (reference sequence).

The table lists this clone with a count of one. The chain joins TRBV5-1 to TRBJ1-1, with TRBD1 matching over 7 bases. J lost 5 bases, V lost 2 bases, and 12 bases had no gene match. The CDR3 length is 16 residues. Germline V gene lookup returns CDR1 SGHRS and CDR2 YFSETQ. In nucleotides, the CDR3 is TGCGCCAGCAGCTTAGGTAACAGGGGTGGTAGGACTGAAGCTTTCTTT. As protein: CASSLGNRGGRTEAFF. Full variable domain (rest looked up from reference TRBV5-1 and TRBJ1-1): KAGVTQTPRYLIKTRGQQVTLSCSPISGHRSVSWYQQTPGQGLQFLFEYFSETQRNKGNFPGRFSGRQFSNSRSEMNVSTLELGDSALYLCASSLGNRGGRTEAFFGQGTRLTVV.

The chain couples TRBV10-1 to TRBJ1-1; 7 bases map to TRBD1. Germline lookup yields CDR1 WNHNN and CDR2 SYGVQD (reference sequence). The V and J ends lost 0 bases and 12 bases, in that order; junction bases with no gene match: 10. The CDR3 runs to 14 residues. CDR3 in amino acids: CASSESTIQGVTFF. The CDR3 coding sequence is TGCGCCAGCAGTGAGTCGACGATCCAGGGGGTAACTTTCTTT.

J is TRBJ1-2 and V is TRBV6-1; tentative D call: TRBD1 (6 bases). CDR1 and CDR2 from the germline V gene are MNHNS and SASEGT. The CDR3 runs to 14 residues. Trimming cost V 8 bases and J 1 base, with 14 bases left between them. CDR3 residues: CASRQGHLNYGYTF. CDR3 DNA: TGTGCCAGCCGCCAGGGACACCTTAACTATGGCTACACCTTC.

V and J are TRBV7-9 and TRBJ2-5; 11 nucleotides align to TRBD1. This CDR3 is built from 15 residues. V was pared by 1 base and J by 5 bases, with 3 bases of the junction left unmatched. The V gene's germline CDR1 is SEHNR and CDR2 FQNEAQ (reference sequence). In DNA form, the CDR3 reads TGTGCCAGCAGCTTAGATGGGACAGGGGGTGAGACCCAGTACTTC. It encodes CASSLDGTGGETQYF.

The chain carries TRBV13 and TRBJ2-2; 8 nucleotides agree with TRBD1. Trimming cost V 3 bases and J 5 bases; bases outside gene matches: 2. The CDR3 has 14 residues. Germline V gene lookup returns CDR1 PRHDT and CDR2 FYEKMQ (reference sequence). CDR3 nucleotides: TGTGCCAGCAGCTTGACAGGGGATACCGGGGAGCTGTTTTTT. It specifies CASSLTGDTGELFF.

The count of this clone is one. This chain uses TRBV5-6 with TRBJ2-2; 10 nucleotides match TRBD1. The germline CDR1 and CDR2 sequences are SGHDT and YYEEEE. V shed 4 bases, J shed 7 bases, and the junction held 4 bases outside the gene matches. The CDR3 runs 14 residues. Here the CDR3 reads CASSQTGGHGELFF. The CDR3 nucleotides read TGTGCCAGCAGCCAGACAGGGGGCCACGGGGAGCTGTTTTTT.

V is TRBV10-3 and J is TRBJ2-3; 10 bases line up with TRBD2. Germline-derived CDR1 and CDR2 are ENHRY and SYGVKD. V shed 4 bases and J 4 bases; nucleotides not matched to a gene: 2. The CDR3 spans 14 residues. The CDR3 coding sequence is TGTGCCATCAGTGGCAGCGGGGGGGCAGATACGCAGTATTTT. It translates to CAISGSGGADTQYF.

This clone was detected only once. One junction end does not reproduce the germline sequence, and a read error may be involved. The genes are TRBV6-4 and TRBJ1-1; 9 bases fit TRBD1. The CDR3 sequence is 12 residues long. Germline CDR1 is MRHNA and CDR2 is SNTAGT. For the CDR3, the DNA is TGTGCCAGCATTCCACAGGGGGCAGTATCCCCTTTT. Protein product: CASIPQGAVSPF.

J is TRBJ2-3 and V is TRBV18; D call uncertain. V shed 0 bases and J shed 4 bases, with 8 bases lying between them. Germline V gives CDR1 KGHSH, CDR2 LQKENI. The CDR3 covers 14 residues. DNA for the CDR3: TGTGCCAGCTCACCACCCCCGTTTGCAGATACGCAGTATTTT. This encodes CASSPPPFADTQYF.

The V call is TRBV27, the J call TRBJ2-1, with D possibly being TRBD2 (6 bases). This CDR3 has 13 amino acids. V was shortened by 9 bases and J by 3 bases, with 12 bases between the two germline ends. CDR1 and CDR2 from the germline V gene are MNHEY and SMNVEV (reference sequence). This chain's CDR3 is CASGDSDYNEQFF. Here the CDR3 DNA reads TGTGCCAGTGGGGACTCCGACTACAATGAGCAGTTCTTC.

The CDR3 region has the DNA TGTGCCAGCATTGGGGTGGACAGGTCCCCCTATGGCTACACCTTC. Amino acid sequence: CASIGVDRSPYGYTF. The V gene is TRBV6-5, the J gene TRBJ1-2; 7 bases line up with TRBD1. V was pared by 7 bases and J by 4 bases, with 12 bases of the junction left unmatched. Germline lookup yields CDR1 MNHEY and CDR2 SVGAGI. This CDR3 comprises 15 residues.

V and J are TRBV5-1 and TRBJ2-3; D unclear. This CDR3 is 17 amino acids long. Germline V lookup: CDR1 SGHRS, CDR2 YFSETQ. Trimming shortened V by 0 bases and J by 3 bases, and 17 bases separated the two germline ends. The CDR3 sequence is CASSLAPFSRSTDTQYF. The CDR3 DNA follows: TGCGCCAGCAGCTTGGCCCCTTTTTCGCGGTCGACAGATACGCAGTATTTT.

V is TRBV6-5 and J is TRBJ2-7; D call uncertain. This CDR3 comprises 13 residues. The V gene's germline CDR1 is MNHEY and CDR2 SVGAGI. V lost 9 bases and J 6 bases, leaving 18 bases between the germline ends. CDR3 protein: CASFDSPGGEQYF. As DNA, the CDR3 is TGTGCCAGTTTCGACTCTCCCGGTGGCGAGCAGTACTTC.

The chain recombines TRBV19 with TRBJ1-1, with 7 bases aligning to TRBD1. The CDR3 spans 13 residues. From germline, CDR1 is LNHDA and CDR2 SQIVND (reference sequence). V lost 6 bases to trimming and J lost 3 bases; unmatched junction nucleotides: 4. CDR3 residues: CASSIQGDTEAFF. CDR3 coding DNA: TGTGCCAGTAGCATCCAGGGGGACACTGAAGCTTTCTTT. The full variable domain, with the rest looked up from reference TRBV19 and TRBJ1-1, is DGGITQSPKYLFRKEGQNVTLSCEQNLNHDAMYWYRQDPGQGLRLIYYSQIVNDFQKGDIAEGYSVSREKKESFPLTVTSAQKNPTAFYLCASSIQGDTEAFFGQGTRLTVV.

CDR3 loop: CASSYRQDGEQYF. The DNA for the CDR3 is TGTGCCAGCAGTTACAGGCAGGATGGAGAGCAGTACTTC. The chain joins TRBV6-5 to TRBJ2-7; D remains ambiguous. CDR1 MNHEY and CDR2 SVGAGI come from the germline V gene. The CDR3 totals 13 residues. Trimming shortened V by 2 bases and J by 7 bases, and 12 bases separated the two germline ends.

The chain couples TRBV9 to TRBJ1-6; tentative D call: TRBD1 (6 bases). Trimming took 4 bases from V and 9 from J, leaving 17 bases between them. Looked up from germline, CDR1 is SGDLS and CDR2 is YYNGEE. The CDR3 covers 15 residues. DNA for the CDR3: TGTGCCAGCAGCACTCGGGGACAAGGCGTTTCACCCCTCCACTTT. This gives the protein CASSTRGQGVSPLHF.

The V and J genes are TRBV5-4 and TRBJ2-7, with D possibly matching TRBD1 (5 bases). The CDR3 sequence is 14 residues long. Germline loops: CDR1 SGHNT, CDR2 YYREEE (reference sequence). The V end was cut by 4 bases, the J end by 5 bases, with 16 bases between. The chain's CDR3 is CASSQGDSSDEQYF. Written as DNA, the CDR3 is TGTGCCAGCAGCCAAGGTGACAGTTCGGACGAGCAGTACTTC.

This clone was seen once. J is TRBJ1-6 and V is TRBV5-1; D is unclear. V lost 1 base, J lost 0 bases, and 8 bases lay in between. Germline CDR1 SGHRS, CDR2 YFSETQ. The CDR3 length is 16 residues. The CDR3 reads CASSLTKSSYNSPLHF. CDR3 DNA: TGCGCCAGCAGCTTGACGAAGAGCTCCTATAATTCACCCCTCCACTTT.

V usage is TRBV29-1 and J usage is TRBJ1-2; a possible D gene is TRBD1 (5 bases). This CDR3 spans 12 amino acids. V was cut by 4 bases and J by 5 bases, with 11 bases left in between. The germline V gene has CDR1 SQVTM and CDR2 ANQGSEA. DNA for the CDR3: TGCAGCGTTGGGCGGGGGACGTATGGCTACACCTTC. As protein: CSVGRGTYGYTF.